Presented here are 10 T cell receptor beta chains from one specimen sequenced in a study of tumor and adjacent non-tumor tissue in lung cancer. This sample's RNA came from whole unsorted tissue. A modified ARM-PCR protocol with three rounds of nested PCR amplified TCRbeta. MiXCR was run by TCRdb on the multiplex PCR reads, yielding one entry per CDR3 protein. Found here are about 93,000 distinct CDR3 sequences, just over 65% of them singletons; the top ten hold 15% to 20%. Sequenced material: lung tumor tissue. The receptor set was obtained from a man in his 60s with non-small cell lung cancer.

This clonotype was seen many times. The rearrangement joins TRBV6-1 to TRBJ2-1; 7 bases match TRBD2. CDR1 is MNHNS and CDR2 is SASEGT in the germline V gene. V dropped 4 bases and J dropped 7; count of bases not matched to a gene: 10. This CDR3 contains 15 residues. Written as DNA, the CDR3 is TGTGCCAGCAGTGCTACCAGGACTAGTAGGAATGAGCAGTTCTTC. It translates to CASSATRTSRNEQFF.

This clonotype was recorded many times. The genes are TRBV29-1 and TRBJ2-7; D assignment may be TRBD1 or TRBD2 (5 bases each). The V end lost 5 bases, the J end lost 0 bases, and 8 bases lay between the germline ends. The V gene's germline CDR1 is SQVTM and CDR2 ANQGSEA. CDR3 length: 12 residues. CDR3: CSVRDGSYEQYF. In nucleotides, the CDR3 is TGCAGCGTTCGGGACGGCTCCTACGAGCAGTACTTC.

The rearrangement uses TRBV7-9 and TRBJ1-2; tentatively, D is TRBD1 (6 bases). The V end was cut by 7 bases, the J end by 2 bases, with 11 bases between. Germline values: CDR1 SEHNR, CDR2 FQNEAQ (reference sequence). The CDR3 has 13 residues. For the CDR3, the DNA is TGTGCCAGCACAGTTGGACAGAACTATGGCTACACCTTC. Translating gives CASTVGQNYGYTF. Using reference TRBV7-9 and TRBJ1-2 for the parts outside the CDR3, the full variable domain is DTGVSQNPRHKITKRGQNVTFRCDPISEHNRLYWYRQTLGQGPEFLTYFQNEAQLEKSRLLSDRFSAERPKGSFSTLEIQRTEQGDSAMYLCASTVGQNYGYTFGSGTRLTVV.

The chain recombines TRBV6-2 or TRBV6-3 with TRBJ1-2; the D is unclear. The V end lost 9 bases, the J end lost 4 bases, and 18 bases lay between the germline ends. Germline V gives CDR1 MNHEY, CDR2 SVGEGT. The CDR3 consists of 14 residues. Written as DNA, the CDR3 is TGTGCCAGTAGCTACACCTGGACCTCCTATGGCTACACCTTC. This encodes CASSYTWTSYGYTF.

V is TRBV6-1 and J is TRBJ1-1; D not resolved. V was trimmed by 5 bases and J by 4 bases, leaving 11 bases between them. The CDR3 runs to 13 residues. Per germline, CDR1 MNHNS and CDR2 SASEGT. This CDR3 reads CASSRVICTEAFF. CDR3 nucleotides: TGTGCCAGCAGTAGAGTAATATGCACTGAAGCTTTCTTT.

Details on this clonotype: The conserved final phenylalanine or tryptophan is absent from the CDR3, which likely points to a read error. The chain is built from TRBV5-5 and TRBJ2-7; D is uncertain. With 4 bases removed from V and 0 bases from J, the gap between germline ends came to 11 bases. The V gene's germline CDR1 is SGHKS and CDR2 YYEKEE (reference sequence). This CDR3 region has 14 residues. CDR3 sequence reads: CASSAMGSSYEQYL. The CDR3 DNA follows: TGTGCCAGCAGCGCCATGGGCAGCTCCTACGAGCAGTACCTC.

There are a few counts of this clonotype. An end of the junction does not agree with germline; a read error may underlie this. The gene calls are TRBV11-2 and TRBJ2-5; weak D call: TRBD2 (6 bases). CDR1 SGHAT and CDR2 FQNNGV come from the germline V gene. The CDR3 has 15 amino acids. The CDR3 region is CAGSLGGSIRETQYF. The CDR3 coding sequence is TGTGCCGGCAGCTTAGGAGGGTCGATCCGAGAGACCCAGTACTTC.

Comments on this clonotype: Sequence at one end of the junction differs from germline and may be a read error. The CDR3 loop reads CASSPISTGVGETQYF. The CDR3 DNA reads as TGTGCAAGCAGCCCAATTTCGACAGGGGTCGGGGAGACCCAGTACTTC. J is TRBJ2-5 and V is TRBV5-5; TRBD1 agrees at 8 bases. In germline, CDR1 is SGHKS, CDR2 YYEKEE (reference sequence). The CDR3 runs to 16 residues.

In the case of this clonotype: Germline and junction disagree at one end, which may indicate a read error. The V and J genes are TRBV6-5 and TRBJ2-7; the match to TRBD1 covers 7 bases. In germline, CDR1 is MNHEY, CDR2 SVGAGI. The CDR3 has 15 residues. The CDR3 loop reads CASSYGTVNSYEQYF. Written as DNA, the CDR3 is TGTGCCAGCAGTTACGGGACAGTTAACTCCTACGAACAGTACTTC.

The rearrangement uses TRBV2 and TRBJ2-1, with TRBD1 as a possible D gene (7 bases). Germline V CDR1 and CDR2: SNHLY, FYNNEI. V was shortened by 4 bases and J by 4 bases, with 17 bases between the two germline ends. CDR3 length: 16 residues. This CDR3 reads CASSADRTGLYNEQFF. Here the CDR3 DNA reads TGTGCCAGCAGTGCCGATAGGACAGGACTATACAATGAGCAGTTCTTC.